This T cell receptor beta chain appears in the sequencing data of a study of cytomegalovirus exposure and HLA in healthy donors. Study context: Roughly 85 million unique TCRs from HLA-typed donors made up an early data release. The study, taken as a whole, reports: Reportedly, fewer N-insertions than the approximately 690-donor mean appeared in an Asian-associated ancestry cluster in a later analysis. Trimming of TCR beta V- and J-genes showed a link, identified in a later analysis, to a missense DCLRE1C variant.

With respect to this clone: The antigen is unknown.

In the PCR, 60 Vbeta and 13 Jbeta primers were used. The assay was immunoSEQ multiplex PCR, and TCRdb's table has in-frame clones only and misses some. This sample's table reports some 120,000 clones. V dropped 4 bases and J dropped 6; count of bases not matched to a gene: 4. The CDR3 contains 13 residues. Germline lookup yields CDR1 PRHDT and CDR2 FYEKMQ (reference sequence). Healthy people donating bone marrow made up the donors. The receptor comes from a woman aged 55 to 70 in good health and CMV-seronegative. The J gene is TRBJ2-7, the V gene TRBV13, with TRBD1 identical over 9 bases. Input material: PBMCs. The CDR3 DNA follows: TGTGCCAGCAGCTCCACAGGGGGCAGCGAGCAGTACTTC. Translating gives CASSSTGGSEQYF. The full variable domain, rest sourced from reference TRBV13 and TRBJ2-7, is AAGVIQSPRHLIKEKRETATLKCYPIPRHDTVYWYQQGPGQDPQFLISFYEKMQSDKGSIPDRFSAQQFSDYHSELNMSSLELGDSALYFCASSSTGGSEQYFGPGTRLTVT.